This T cell receptor beta chain was obtained from a study of post-analysis software for immune sequencing data. In the study overall: The patients showed relapsing-remitting, secondary progressive and progressive-relapsing multiple sclerosis courses.

Study results and caveats: A handful of TRBV segments (TRBV5-6, TRBV5-1 and TRBV20-1 among them) occurred more frequently in patients than in controls.

Sequencing libraries made from TCR beta cDNA carried unique molecular identifiers. MiXCR, run by TCRdb on the PCR reads, gives a single entry per CDR3 protein. The sample lists roughly 800,000 distinct CDR3 sequences, roughly 29% occurring once. This clonotype was detected only a few times. Its cognate antigen is unknown. CDR1 and CDR2 from the germline V gene are SGHRS and YFSETQ. The CDR3 covers 15 residues. Trimming took 4 bases from V and 1 from J, leaving 14 bases between them. This chain connects TRBV5-1 to TRBJ1-1; D is unresolved. Sequencing was carried out using blood. This sequence originates from a girl aged 10-17 years with multiple sclerosis. The CDR3 DNA follows: TGCGCCAGCAGCCCCCTGGTGGGTCAGAACACTGAAGCTTTCTTT. Its translation is CASSPLVGQNTEAFF.